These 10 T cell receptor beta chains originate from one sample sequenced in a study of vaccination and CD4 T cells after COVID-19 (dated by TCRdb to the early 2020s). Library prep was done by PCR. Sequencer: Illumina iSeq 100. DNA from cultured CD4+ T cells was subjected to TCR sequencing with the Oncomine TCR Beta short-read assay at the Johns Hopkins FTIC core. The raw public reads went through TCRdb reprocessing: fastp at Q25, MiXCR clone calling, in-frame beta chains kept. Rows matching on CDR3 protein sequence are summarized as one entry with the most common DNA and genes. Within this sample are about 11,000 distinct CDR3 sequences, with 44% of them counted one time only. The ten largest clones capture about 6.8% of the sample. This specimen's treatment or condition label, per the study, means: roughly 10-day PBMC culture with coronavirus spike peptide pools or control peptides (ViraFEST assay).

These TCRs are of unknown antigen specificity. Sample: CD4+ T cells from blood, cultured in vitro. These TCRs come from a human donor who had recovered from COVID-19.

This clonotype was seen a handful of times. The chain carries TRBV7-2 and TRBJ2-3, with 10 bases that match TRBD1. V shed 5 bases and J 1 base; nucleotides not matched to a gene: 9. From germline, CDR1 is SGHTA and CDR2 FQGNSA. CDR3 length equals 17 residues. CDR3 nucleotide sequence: TGTGCCAGCAGCCAGAGATGGGACAGGGGTGGCACAGATACGCAGTATTTT. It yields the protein CASSQRWDRGGTDTQYF. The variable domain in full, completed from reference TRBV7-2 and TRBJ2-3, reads GAGVSQSPSNKVTEKGKDVELRCDPISGHTALYWYRQSLGQGLEFLIYFQGNSAPDKSGLPSDRFSAERTGGSVSTLTIQRTQQEDSAVYLCASSQRWDRGGTDTQYFGPGTRLTVL.

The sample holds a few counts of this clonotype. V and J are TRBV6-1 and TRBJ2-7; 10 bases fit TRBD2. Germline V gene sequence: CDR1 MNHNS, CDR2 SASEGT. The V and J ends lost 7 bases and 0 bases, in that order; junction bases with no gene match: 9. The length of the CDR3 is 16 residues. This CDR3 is CASMRTSGRPSYEQYF. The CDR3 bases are TGTGCCAGCATGAGGACTAGCGGACGGCCCTCCTACGAGCAGTACTTC.

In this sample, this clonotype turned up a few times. Written as DNA, the CDR3 is TGTGCCACCAGTGATTTGCAGTCTCTGGCGGGAGGAACAGATACGCAGTATTTT. Translation: CATSDLQSLAGGTDTQYF. The chain has TRBV24-1 and TRBJ2-3; the match to TRBD2 covers 8 bases. V dropped 0 bases and J dropped 3; count of bases not matched to a gene: 10. The germline gives CDR1 KGHDR, CDR2 SFDVKD. This CDR3 comprises 18 residues.

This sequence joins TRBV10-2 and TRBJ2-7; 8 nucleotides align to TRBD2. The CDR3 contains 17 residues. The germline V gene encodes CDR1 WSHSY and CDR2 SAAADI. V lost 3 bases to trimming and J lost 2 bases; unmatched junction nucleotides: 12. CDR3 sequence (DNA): TGCGCCAGCAGTGATACGGGGGGGGGACATTCCCCCTACGAGCAGTACTTC. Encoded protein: CASSDTGGGHSPYEQYF.

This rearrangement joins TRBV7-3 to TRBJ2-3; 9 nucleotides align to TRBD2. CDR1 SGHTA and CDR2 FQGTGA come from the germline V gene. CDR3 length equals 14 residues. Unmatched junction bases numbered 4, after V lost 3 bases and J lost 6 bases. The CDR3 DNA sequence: TGTGCCAGCAGCTTGGGACTAGCATCCGATACGCAGTATTTT. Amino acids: CASSLGLASDTQYF.

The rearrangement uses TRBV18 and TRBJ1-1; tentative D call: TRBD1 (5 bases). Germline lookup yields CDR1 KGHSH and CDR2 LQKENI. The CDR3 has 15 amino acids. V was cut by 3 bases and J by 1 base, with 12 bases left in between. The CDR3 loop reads CASSPAGRANTEAFF. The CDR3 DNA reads TGTGCCAGCTCACCGGCGGGACGGGCGAACACTGAAGCTTTCTTT. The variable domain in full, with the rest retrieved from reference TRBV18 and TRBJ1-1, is NAGVMQNPRHLVRRRGQEARLRCSPMKGHSHVYWYRQLPEEGLKFMVYLQKENIIDESGMPKERFSAEFPKEGPSILRIQQVVRGDSAAYFCASSPAGRANTEAFFGQGTRLTVV.

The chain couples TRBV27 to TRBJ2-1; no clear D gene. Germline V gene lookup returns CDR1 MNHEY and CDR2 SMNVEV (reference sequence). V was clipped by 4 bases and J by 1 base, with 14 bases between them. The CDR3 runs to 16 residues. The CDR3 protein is CASSSPLTISYNEQFF. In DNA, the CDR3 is TGTGCCAGCAGTTCCCCCTTGACGATTTCCTACAATGAGCAGTTCTTC.

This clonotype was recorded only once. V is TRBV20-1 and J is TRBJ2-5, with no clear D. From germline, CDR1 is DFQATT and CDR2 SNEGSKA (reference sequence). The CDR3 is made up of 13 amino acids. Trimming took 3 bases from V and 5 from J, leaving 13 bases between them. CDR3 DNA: TGCAGTGCTAGTCCCCTGAGCCGCGAGACCCAGTACTTC. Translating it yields CSASPLSRETQYF.

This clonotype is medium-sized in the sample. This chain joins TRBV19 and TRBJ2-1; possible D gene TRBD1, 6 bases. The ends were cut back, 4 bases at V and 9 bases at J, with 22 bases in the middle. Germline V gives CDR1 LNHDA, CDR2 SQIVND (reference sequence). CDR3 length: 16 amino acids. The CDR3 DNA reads TGTGCCAGTAGTAATAACCGGGACGGAATACAGGGTGAGCAGTTCTTC. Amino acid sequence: CASSNNRDGIQGEQFF.

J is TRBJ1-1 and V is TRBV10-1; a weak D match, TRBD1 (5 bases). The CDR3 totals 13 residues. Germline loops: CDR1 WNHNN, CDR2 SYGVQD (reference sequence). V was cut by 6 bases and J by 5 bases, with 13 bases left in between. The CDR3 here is CASRSTRGTEAFF. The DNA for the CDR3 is TGCGCCAGCAGATCAACAAGGGGAACTGAAGCTTTCTTT.